This T cell receptor (beta chain) derives from a study of technical replicates of blood from several donors. Here immunoSEQ multiplex PCR was the method, and the copy in TCRdb shows in-frame clones only, minus some. The data hold 70,000 or so clones, with 95% to 98% observed a single time. V dropped 4 bases and J dropped 4; count of bases not matched to a gene: 5. The CDR3 sequence is 14 residues long. CDR1 LNHDA and CDR2 SQIVND come from the germline V gene (reference sequence). The TCR originated in a human donor in good health. The material sequenced was T cells isolated from PBMCs. The chain links TRBV19 to TRBJ2-5; TRBD2 agrees at 8 bases. The CDR3 DNA reads TGTGCCAGTAGTAATCGACTAGCGACAGAGACCCAGTACTTC. It is translated as CASSNRLATETQYF. The whole variable domain, filled in from reference TRBV19 and TRBJ2-5, reads DGGITQSPKYLFRKEGQNVTLSCEQNLNHDAMYWYRQDPGQGLRLIYYSQIVNDFQKGDIAEGYSVSREKKESFPLTVTSAQKNPTAFYLCASSNRLATETQYFGPGTRLLVL.